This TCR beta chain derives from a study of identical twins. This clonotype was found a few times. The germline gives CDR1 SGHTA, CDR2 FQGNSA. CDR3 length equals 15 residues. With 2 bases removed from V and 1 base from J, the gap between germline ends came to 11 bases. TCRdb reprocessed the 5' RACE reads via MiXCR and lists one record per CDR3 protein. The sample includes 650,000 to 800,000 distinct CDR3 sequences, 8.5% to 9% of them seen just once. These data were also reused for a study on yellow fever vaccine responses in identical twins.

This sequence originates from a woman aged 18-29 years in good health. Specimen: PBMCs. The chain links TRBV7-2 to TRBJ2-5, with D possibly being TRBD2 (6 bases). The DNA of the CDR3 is TGTGCCAGCAGCTTAAACGTGGGGGGCCAAGAGACCCAGTACTTC. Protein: CASSLNVGGQETQYF.